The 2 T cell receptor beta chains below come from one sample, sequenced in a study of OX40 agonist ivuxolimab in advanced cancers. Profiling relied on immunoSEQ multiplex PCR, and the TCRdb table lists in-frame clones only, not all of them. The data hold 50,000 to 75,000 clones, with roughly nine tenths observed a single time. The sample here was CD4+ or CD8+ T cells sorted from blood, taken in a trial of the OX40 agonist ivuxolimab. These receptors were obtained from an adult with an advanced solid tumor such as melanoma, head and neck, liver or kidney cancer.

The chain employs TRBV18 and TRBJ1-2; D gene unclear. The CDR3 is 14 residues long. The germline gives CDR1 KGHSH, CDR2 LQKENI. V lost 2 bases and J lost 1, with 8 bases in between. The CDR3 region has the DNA TGTGCCAGCTCACCAAACAGCCTTAACTATGGCTACACCTTC. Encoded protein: CASSPNSLNYGYTF.

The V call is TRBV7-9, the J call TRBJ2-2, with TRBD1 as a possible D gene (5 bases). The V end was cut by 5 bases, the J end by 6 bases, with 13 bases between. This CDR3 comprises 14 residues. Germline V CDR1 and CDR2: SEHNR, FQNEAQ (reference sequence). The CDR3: CASSLFRDAGELFF. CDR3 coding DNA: TGTGCCAGCAGCCTATTCAGGGATGCCGGGGAGCTGTTTTTT. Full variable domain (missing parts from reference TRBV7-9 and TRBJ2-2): DTGVSQNPRHKITKRGQNVTFRCDPISEHNRLYWYRQTLGQGPEFLTYFQNEAQLEKSRLLSDRFSAERPKGSFSTLEIQRTEQGDSAMYLCASSLFRDAGELFFGEGSRLTVL.